Below, one T cell receptor beta chain is given with its context. Its recognized antigen is unknown. From each donor, a roughly 2.6 ml peripheral blood sample was collected into PAXgene tubes and stored at -80 degrees C. Total RNA was isolated from whole blood with the PAXgene blood miRNA kit on an automated QIAcube, without T cell sorting. Peripheral blood from monozygotic twin pairs concordant or discordant for inflammatory bowel disease was subjected to deep TCRalpha and TCRbeta repertoire profiling with unique molecular barcoding. Smoking habits were recorded for all twin pairs, with individuals classified as current, former or never smokers. Receptor libraries were prepared by 5' RACE. For each TCR library, around 3,800 ng of total RNA was used. For each sample, cDNA synthesis was carried out in eight separate reactions using SMARTScribe reverse transcriptase. During cDNA synthesis, template switching was used to introduce unique molecular identifiers that contained a 6-nucleotide sample barcode. Amplification of TCRalpha and TCRbeta cDNA involved two nested PCRs of approximately 16 and 10 cycles, and each PCR was followed by bead purification. Before amplification, cDNA was treated with uracil DNA-glycosylase and purified using the QIAquick PCR purification kit. The second PCR added Illumina TruSeq-compatible adapters along with sample-specific barcodes. TapeStation and Qubit were used to check library quality and concentration, and about 4.5 ng of each library was pooled. The pooled libraries were sequenced with 2 x 100 bp reads and custom sequencing primers on an Illumina HiSeq2500 single-index Rapid Run. The study's own analysis went as follows. MiGEC version 1.2.6 was used for UMI-based consensus assembly to correct PCR and sequencing errors. MiXCR version 2.1.1 was used to carry out V(D)J alignment, clonotype assembly and CDR3 extraction. To normalise gene usage, clonotype sharing and MAIT/NKT TCR abundance, the analysis used the top 1000, 10 000 and 20 000 clonotypes per sample. Diversity was computed as the inverse Simpson index with the vegan R package after downsampling to 27 000 UMIs. Paired Mann-Whitney U tests were applied to discordant twin pairs, and Benjamini-Hochberg correction was used for multiple testing. Each entry corresponds to one CDR3 protein sequence from reads that TCRdb reprocessed, and DNA is not given. The V and J calls follow TCRdb's processing rather than the paper's. The table for this sample shows fewer than 550,000 distinct CDR3 sequences. Of the sample, 2% to 2.5% falls within the top ten clones.

The sample comes from a study of monozygotic twins with inflammatory bowel disease (dated by TCRdb to between 2019 and 2020). Background for the entire study: In total, roughly 30 monozygotic twin pairs made up the full study: 19 Danish pairs, all IBD-discordant, plus nine German pairs, of which four were IBD-concordant and five were IBD-discordant. The search for disease-associated traits relied mainly on comparing IBD patients with their genetically identical healthy co-twins within discordant pairs. Each individual had, on average, about 151 000 unique TCRalpha sequences and 181 000 unique TCRbeta sequences available for analysis.

As encoded in the germline V gene, CDR1 is MNHEY while CDR2 is SVGAGI. The CDR3 sequence holds 13 residues, the cysteine and phenylalanine included. The protein alone is recorded here. Overall study outcomes, separate from this receptor: The results gave no support for a single strong signal or clonotype linked to IBD. The analysis was unable to tell apart different T cell subtypes. Differing immunosuppressive treatments among patients may have added background noise and inter-individual variability to the repertoires. TCRbeta repertoire diversity, by inverse Simpson index, was decreased in IBD patients compared with their healthy co-twins. Repertoire similarity did not differ between concordant and discordant twins, possibly due to limited statistical power. IBD patients shared fewer clonotypes with other individuals than healthy twins did, most markedly in patients showing signs of disease activity.

The TCR originated in a human donor with ulcerative colitis or Crohn's disease, or a healthy co-twin of an affected twin (not recorded which). The sequenced sample consisted of blood. Recombination joined TRBV6-5 with TRBJ2-7; the TCRdb D gene call, TRBD1, has no DNA to confirm it. The CDR3 here reads CATRGGGIYEQYF.